This T cell receptor (beta chain) is drawn from a study of shared clonotypes between healthy human individuals. The donors, all of them Caucasian adults, lived in Nashville, Tennessee. Subsets obtained from CD4+ cells comprised CD45RA+ naive and CD45RA-negative memory cells. Comments on this clone: What it recognizes is unknown.

Points from the study as a whole: Researchers sampled blood only, noting tissue repertoires likely differ.

Sorted-subset replicate PCR reactions were performed with approximately 190 ng DNA, corresponding to some 32,000 T cell genomes. The repertoire was sequenced with immunoSEQ multiplex PCR; TCRdb's copy has only in-frame clones and lacks some. Of just over 2,000,000 clones listed, about 95% are singletons. The sequenced sample was naive CD4+ T cells sorted from blood. Subset noted: CD45RA+ positively selected. The source is a man aged 18 to 29 in good health.

The CDR3 loop reads CASYRTPPPNEQFF. DNA of the CDR3: TGCGCCAGCTACCGGACTCCCCCACCTAATGAGCAGTTCTTC. The chain carries TRBV5-1 and TRBJ2-1; weak D call: TRBD2 (5 bases). Germline CDR1 and CDR2: SGHRS and YFSETQ. V dropped 7 bases and J dropped 7 bases, with 18 bases sitting between them. The CDR3 totals 14 residues.